The rows below give T cell receptor beta chains drawn from one sample of a study of T cell changes during pregnancy in multiple sclerosis. TCRdb's table, derived via immunoSEQ multiplex PCR, lists solely in-frame clones and lacks some. The table has approximately 100,000 clones, about nine tenths seen once. Specimen: peripheral blood, collected after pregnancy. The receptors were sampled from a female donor with multiple sclerosis, enrolled in a pregnancy study. Both conserved end residues are part of each CDR3. A D gene is named only where the DNA matches it firmly. Not every row has a clone size; where given, it reads once, few, many or a size class.

d_call,j_call,v_call,clone_size,cdr3_aa,cdr3_nt
TRBD2,TRBJ2-5,TRBV7-3,.,CASSRTGTRSGETQYF,TGTGCCAGCAGCCGAACCGGGACTAGATCGGGCGAGACCCAGTACTTC
.,TRBJ1-5,TRBV4-1,.,CASSQVVGEQPQHF,TGCGCCAGCAGCCAAGTGGTAGGAGAACAGCCCCAGCATTTT
.,TRBJ2-7,TRBV7-8,.,CASSFAGLSYEQYF,TGTGCCAGCAGCTTTGCAGGTTTATCCTACGAGCAGTACTTC
TRBD2,TRBJ2-2,TRBV9,.,CASSVYGRGAKEGTGELFF,TGTGCCAGCAGCGTATACGGGCGGGGGGCCAAGGAGGGGACCGGGGAGCTGTTTTTT
TRBD1,TRBJ2-1,TRBV7-9,.,CASSSWTGDGNEQFF,TGTGCCAGCAGCTCTTGGACAGGGGATGGCAATGAGCAGTTCTTC
.,TRBJ2-1,TRBV18,.,CASSPLAGYNEQFF,TGTGCCAGCTCACCCCTGGCAGGTTACAATGAGCAGTTCTTC
TRBD1,TRBJ2-7,TRBV4-1,.,CASSPIAGQGALYEQYF,TGCGCCAGCAGCCCGATTGCGGGACAGGGGGCCTTGTACGAGCAGTACTTC
TRBD1,TRBJ1-5,TRBV7-9,.,CASSPGQGNQPQHF,TGTGCCAGCAGCCCGGGACAGGGGAATCAGCCCCAGCATTTT
.,TRBJ2-7,TRBV29-1,once,CSVPRMGGDEQYF,TGCAGCGTTCCACGGATGGGAGGAGACGAGCAGTACTTC
TRBD2,TRBJ2-1,TRBV7-9,once,CASSQSGGIYNEQFF,TGTGCCAGCAGCCAATCGGGGGGAATCTACAATGAGCAGTTCTTC
TRBD1,TRBJ1-6,TRBV15,.,CATSRNTGDNSPLHF,TGTGCCACCAGCAGAAACACAGGGGACAATTCACCCCTCCACTTT
.,TRBJ1-1,TRBV19,.,CASSIDLENHEAFF,TGTGCCAGTAGTATAGATCTGGAGAACCACGAAGCTTTCTTT
TRBD2,TRBJ2-1,TRBV2,.,CASTPPASGKINEQFF,TGTGCCAGCACCCCCCCGGCTAGCGGAAAAATCAATGAGCAGTTCTTC
TRBD1,TRBJ2-1,TRBV18,.,CASSSRQGVWINNEQFF,TGTGCCAGCTCATCCAGACAGGGGGTCTGGATTAACAATGAGCAGTTCTTC
.,TRBJ2-3,TRBV21-1,.,CATPRDSPWDTQYF,TGTGCCACCCCCCGGGACAGTCCTTGGGATACGCAGTATTTT
TRBD2,TRBJ2-5,TRBV27,.,CASGGAGGLQETQYF,TGTGCCAGTGGGGGGGCGGGGGGATTACAAGAGACCCAGTACTTC
TRBD1,TRBJ2-2,TRBV9,.,CASSVSPPGGGGELFF,TGTGCCAGCAGCGTATCCCCCCCAGGGGGCGGCGGGGAGCTGTTTTTT
TRBD2,TRBJ2-7,TRBV6-1,once,CASSGAGGSGFHYPQYF,TGTGCCAGCAGTGGTGCGGGGGGTAGTGGCTTCCACTACCCCCAGTACTTC
.,TRBJ2-5,TRBV19,.,CASSMSNQVRYQETQYF,TGTGCCAGTAGTATGAGCAACCAAGTCCGGTACCAAGAGACCCAGTACTTC
TRBD1,TRBJ1-2,TRBV6-1,.,CASSEESTGAHGYTF,TGTGCCAGCAGTGAAGAATCGACAGGGGCTCATGGCTACACCTTC
.,TRBJ2-1,TRBV2,.,CASSEWEDEQFF,TGTGCCAGCAGTGAATGGGAGGACGAGCAGTTCTTC
TRBD1,TRBJ2-2,TRBV6-1,.,CASILDRGSAGELFF,TGTGCCAGCATCCTTGACAGGGGAAGCGCCGGGGAGCTGTTTTTT
TRBD2,TRBJ2-2,TRBV15,.,CATSPGLARSTGELFF,TGTGCCACCAGTCCCGGACTAGCGAGGTCCACCGGGGAGCTGTTTTTT
TRBD1,TRBJ2-1,TRBV4-1,.,CASSRSGTGGNEQFF,TGCGCCAGCAGCCGCTCCGGGACAGGGGGCAATGAGCAGTTCTTC
.,TRBJ1-1,TRBV5-4,.,CASRADRNTEAFF,TGTGCCAGCAGAGCCGACAGGAACACTGAAGCTTTCTTT
TRBD1,TRBJ1-2,TRBV25-1,.,CASSWTGGSYGYTF,TGTGCCAGCAGTTGGACAGGGGGGAGCTATGGCTACACCTTC
.,TRBJ2-2,TRBV7-2,.,CASSPPLGTLELFF,TGTGCCAGCAGCCCCCCTTTGGGCACCCTGGAGCTGTTTTTT
TRBD1,TRBJ2-3,TRBV2,.,CASSATGVWADTQYF,TGTGCCAGCAGTGCGACAGGGGTTTGGGCAGATACGCAGTATTTT
.,TRBJ1-5,TRBV23-1,.,CAGRRGTDSNQPQHF,TGCGCCGGCCGCCGGGGGACGGATAGCAATCAGCCCCAGCATTTT
TRBD1,TRBJ1-2,TRBV19,.,CASTDPGQGGGGLYGYTF,TGTGCCAGTACCGACCCCGGACAGGGGGGTGGGGGCCTCTATGGCTACACCTTC
.,TRBJ1-1,TRBV4-2,.,CASSQEGQGTEAFF,TGTGCCAGCAGCCAAGAAGGCCAGGGGACTGAAGCTTTCTTT
TRBD1,TRBJ1-3,TRBV19,.,CASTPTGTGNTIYF,TGTGCCAGTACCCCGACAGGGACTGGAAACACCATATATTTT
TRBD1,TRBJ1-2,TRBV15,.,CATSGTGDGYTF,TGTGCCACCAGCGGGACAGGGGATGGCTACACCTTC
.,TRBJ2-5,TRBV18,once,CASSPETGETQYF,TGTGCCAGCTCACCTGAAACAGGAGAGACCCAGTACTTC
.,TRBJ1-1,TRBV7-9,.,CASSQGLAGTEAFF,TGTGCCAGCAGCCAAGGGTTAGCGGGGACTGAAGCTTTCTTT
.,TRBJ1-2,TRBV27,once,CASSFRVGNYGYTF,TGTGCCAGCAGTTTCAGGGTCGGTAACTATGGCTACACCTTC
.,TRBJ2-3,TRBV29-1,.,CSVTLFSGDTQYF,TGCAGCGTGACTCTGTTTTCAGGGGATACGCAGTATTTT
TRBD2,TRBJ2-1,TRBV9,.,CASSVPTTGGPESYNEQFF,TGTGCCAGCAGCGTACCAACCACGGGGGGGCCTGAGTCCTACAATGAGCAGTTCTTC
TRBD1,TRBJ2-7,TRBV5-1,.,CASSLVGDSSYEQYF,TGCGCCAGCAGCTTGGTCGGGGACAGCTCCTACGAGCAGTACTTC
TRBD2,TRBJ2-2,TRBV7-3,.,CASSLWGGGNTGELFF,TGTGCCAGCAGCTTATGGGGCGGGGGAAACACCGGGGAGCTGTTTTTT
TRBD1,TRBJ2-7,TRBV7-9,few,CASSLGWDRSYEQYF,TGTGCCAGCAGCTTAGGATGGGACAGGAGCTACGAGCAGTACTTC
.,TRBJ1-1,TRBV5-3,.,CARTRYWTPNTEAFF,TGTGCCAGAACCCGTTATTGGACACCTAACACTGAAGCTTTCTTT
TRBD1,TRBJ2-1,TRBV11-1,.,CASSFRGNYNEQFF,TGTGCCAGCAGCTTCAGGGGGAACTACAATGAGCAGTTCTTC
.,TRBJ2-1,TRBV7-6,.,CASSFGLHNEQFF,TGTGCCAGCAGCTTCGGACTCCACAATGAGCAGTTCTTC
TRBD2,TRBJ2-3,TRBV18,.,CASSPSGGADTQYF,TGTGCCAGCTCACCGAGCGGGGGGGCAGATACGCAGTATTTT
.,TRBJ2-2,TRBV28,.,CASRILDSSNTGELFF,TGTGCCAGCCGAATACTGGACAGTTCGAACACCGGGGAGCTGTTTTTT
.,TRBJ2-7,TRBV21-1,.,CASSVSQGLVQYF,TGTGCCAGCAGCGTCTCGCAGGGCCTTGTGCAGTACTTC
.,TRBJ2-1,TRBV29-1,.,CSAETRGWDEQFF,TGCAGCGCCGAAACTCGGGGATGGGATGAGCAGTTCTTC
.,TRBJ2-6,TRBV15,once,CATSKHSSGANVLTF,TGTGCCACCAGCAAACACAGCTCTGGGGCCAACGTCCTGACTTTC
TRBD1,TRBJ1-3,TRBV19,.,CASTETGFGNTIYF,TGTGCCAGTACCGAGACAGGGTTCGGAAACACCATATATTTT
.,TRBJ1-2,TRBV13,.,CASSLGRGIANYGYTF,TGTGCCAGCAGCTTAGGGCGGGGGATCGCTAACTATGGCTACACCTTC
TRBD1,TRBJ2-1,TRBV7-3,.,CASSLLLGGGEQFF,TGTGCCAGCAGCTTACTTTTAGGGGGCGGTGAGCAGTTCTTC
TRBD1,TRBJ1-5,TRBV5-8,.,CASSRRTGGYSQPQHF,TGTGCCAGCAGCCGACGGACAGGGGGCTACAGTCAGCCCCAGCATTTT
.,TRBJ1-2,TRBV9,.,CASTPAGVADPRYGYTF,TGTGCCAGCACCCCAGCGGGTGTGGCAGACCCTAGGTATGGCTACACCTTC
TRBD1,TRBJ1-2,TRBV6-1,.,CASSEGDRGYGYTF,TGTGCCAGCAGTGAGGGGGACAGGGGGTATGGCTACACCTTC
TRBD1,TRBJ2-6,TRBV4-2,.,CASSPWTGNSGANVLTF,TGTGCCAGCAGCCCCTGGACAGGAAACTCTGGGGCCAACGTCCTGACTTTC
.,TRBJ2-5,TRBV9,.,CASSPPGETQYF,TGTGCCAGCAGCCCCCCGGGAGAGACCCAGTACTTC